These T cell receptor beta chains were read from a single sample in a study of CD8+ T cells in alopecia areata. Sequencing was performed with immunoSEQ multiplex PCR; in TCRdb, only in-frame clones are kept and a portion is missing. The sample has about 130,000 clones, roughly 58% seen once; the top ten hold roughly 4.8%. The sequenced sample was CD4+ T cells sorted from blood, obtained at week 0. The receptors shown here come from a human donor with alopecia areata. Each CDR3 is given with its conserved first and last residue. A D gene is named only where the DNA matches it firmly. Part of the rows lack a size; the others show once, few, many or a class for expanded clones.

cdr3_nt: TGTGCCAGCTCACCAGCCAGGGGAGAGACCCAGTACTTC
cdr3_aa: CASSPARGETQYF
clone_size: .
d_call: .
v_call: TRBV18
j_call: TRBJ2-5

cdr3_nt: TGTGCCAGCAGCTTGGTACAGGGACAGGGGTCAGGGGATACGCAGTATTTT
cdr3_aa: CASSLVQGQGSGDTQYF
clone_size: .
d_call: TRBD1
v_call: TRBV5-6
j_call: TRBJ2-3

cdr3_nt: TGTGCCAGCAGTGTGGTGGGAGGGGCCAACGTCCTGACTTTC
cdr3_aa: CASSVVGGANVLTF
clone_size: .
d_call: .
v_call: TRBV2
j_call: TRBJ2-6

cdr3_nt: TGCGCCAGCAGCTTGGAATTGGGGGACTTGAGGTCACCCCTCCACTTT
cdr3_aa: CASSLELGDLRSPLHF
clone_size: .
d_call: .
v_call: TRBV5-1
j_call: TRBJ1-6

cdr3_nt: TGTGCCAGCAGCTCCAGGGTTCTCATGAACACTGAAGCTTTCTTT
cdr3_aa: CASSSRVLMNTEAFF
clone_size: .
d_call: .
v_call: TRBV7-2
j_call: TRBJ1-1

cdr3_nt: TGTGCCAGCTCACCAGACCGACGCGACACAGATACGCAGTATTTT
cdr3_aa: CASSPDRRDTDTQYF
clone_size: .
d_call: .
v_call: TRBV18
j_call: TRBJ2-3

cdr3_nt: TGTGCCAGCAGCTTCGCAGGGGTTACAGATACGCAGTATTTT
cdr3_aa: CASSFAGVTDTQYF
clone_size: .
d_call: .
v_call: TRBV7-3
j_call: TRBJ2-3

cdr3_nt: TGTGCCAGCAGTTCTACGTGGACAGGGGATAGCGAGCAGTACTTC
cdr3_aa: CASSSTWTGDSEQYF
clone_size: .
d_call: TRBD1
v_call: TRBV6-1
j_call: TRBJ2-7

cdr3_nt: TGCGCCAGCAGCCCGCTGGGGGTCCAAGAGACCCAGTACTTC
cdr3_aa: CASSPLGVQETQYF
clone_size: .
d_call: .
v_call: TRBV5-1
j_call: TRBJ2-5

cdr3_nt: TGTGCCAGCAGCTTGAGAGACAGCTACGAGCAGTACTTC
cdr3_aa: CASSLRDSYEQYF
clone_size: few
d_call: .
v_call: TRBV5-6
j_call: TRBJ2-7

cdr3_nt: TGTGCCACCCGGGGAGGGGGTAGATACGAGCAGTACTTC
cdr3_aa: CATRGGGRYEQYF
clone_size: .
d_call: .
v_call: TRBV2
j_call: TRBJ2-7

cdr3_nt: TGTGCCAGCAGCCTCGGGACAGGGAATCAGCCCCAGCATTTT
cdr3_aa: CASSLGTGNQPQHF
clone_size: .
d_call: TRBD1
v_call: TRBV7-2
j_call: TRBJ1-5

cdr3_nt: TGTGCCAGCACCTTGAAGGGGCCAGATACGCAGTATTTT
cdr3_aa: CASTLKGPDTQYF
clone_size: .
d_call: .
v_call: TRBV28
j_call: TRBJ2-3

cdr3_nt: TGTGCCAGCAGCGTAGGGCCAGGGGGTTTTGAGACCCAGTACTTC
cdr3_aa: CASSVGPGGFETQYF
clone_size: .
d_call: TRBD1
v_call: TRBV9
j_call: TRBJ2-5

cdr3_nt: TGTGCCAGCAGCTCAGGATTAACAGGCTACGAGCAGTACTTC
cdr3_aa: CASSSGLTGYEQYF
clone_size: .
d_call: .
v_call: TRBV5-4
j_call: TRBJ2-7

cdr3_nt: TGTGCCAGCAGCTTACGACAGCACACCGGGGAGCTGTTTTTT
cdr3_aa: CASSLRQHTGELFF
clone_size: .
d_call: .
v_call: TRBV13
j_call: TRBJ2-2

cdr3_nt: TGTGCTAGCCACGACCTCTACGAGCAGTACTTC
cdr3_aa: CASHDLYEQYF
clone_size: few
d_call: .
v_call: TRBV28
j_call: TRBJ2-7

cdr3_nt: TGTGCCAGCAGTGAACCTAGCGGCAAAGGAGATACGCAGTATTTT
cdr3_aa: CASSEPSGKGDTQYF
clone_size: .
d_call: TRBD2
v_call: TRBV2
j_call: TRBJ2-3

cdr3_nt: TGCGCCAGCAGCTTGGCTCAGAGAAGCACAGATACGCAGTATTTT
cdr3_aa: CASSLAQRSTDTQYF
clone_size: .
d_call: .
v_call: TRBV5-1
j_call: TRBJ2-3

cdr3_nt: TGTGCCAGCAGCTCAGGCCCGGACAGCTCGAAGACCCAGTACTTC
cdr3_aa: CASSSGPDSSKTQYF
clone_size: .
d_call: .
v_call: TRBV9
j_call: TRBJ2-5

cdr3_nt: TGTGCCAGCAAAGGGGTAGCTGGAAACACCATATATTTT
cdr3_aa: CASKGVAGNTIYF
clone_size: .
d_call: .
v_call: TRBV27
j_call: TRBJ1-3

cdr3_nt: TGCAGCGTCGGGACAGGAACCAATCAGCCCCAGCATTTT
cdr3_aa: CSVGTGTNQPQHF
clone_size: few
d_call: TRBD1
v_call: TRBV29-1
j_call: TRBJ1-5

cdr3_nt: TGCGCCAGCAGCCCTACTAGCGGGGGGTGGTACAATGAGCAGTTCTTC
cdr3_aa: CASSPTSGGWYNEQFF
clone_size: few
d_call: TRBD2
v_call: TRBV5-1
j_call: TRBJ2-1

cdr3_nt: TGTGCCAGTAGTCTAACTCTCTTCCGGGACAGCAACACTGAAGCTTTCTTT
cdr3_aa: CASSLTLFRDSNTEAFF
clone_size: few
d_call: TRBD1
v_call: TRBV19
j_call: TRBJ1-1

cdr3_nt: TGTGCCTGGAACCAGGGTGGTCGGCAGCCCCAGCATTTT
cdr3_aa: CAWNQGGRQPQHF
clone_size: .
d_call: .
v_call: TRBV30
j_call: TRBJ1-5

cdr3_nt: TGTGCCAGCAGCTTGGCCGACGTACCCCAAGAGACCCAGTACTTC
cdr3_aa: CASSLADVPQETQYF
clone_size: once
d_call: .
v_call: TRBV5-4
j_call: TRBJ2-5

cdr3_nt: TGTGCCAGCAGTTTTAGGGCGGGAGTCGGGTTGTACGAGCAGTACTTC
cdr3_aa: CASSFRAGVGLYEQYF
clone_size: .
d_call: TRBD2
v_call: TRBV28
j_call: TRBJ2-7

cdr3_nt: TGTGCCAGCAGCTTATACGGGAGTGCTGAAGCTTTCTTT
cdr3_aa: CASSLYGSAEAFF
clone_size: .
d_call: .
v_call: TRBV7-2
j_call: TRBJ1-1

cdr3_nt: TGTGCCAGCAGCCCCGGGACAAGCACAGATACGCAGTATTTT
cdr3_aa: CASSPGTSTDTQYF
clone_size: .
d_call: .
v_call: TRBV9
j_call: TRBJ2-3

cdr3_nt: TGTGCCAGCAGCTCCCGGGGCGGGGTCTCCTACAATGAGCAGTTCTTC
cdr3_aa: CASSSRGGVSYNEQFF
clone_size: .
d_call: .
v_call: TRBV7-2
j_call: TRBJ2-1

cdr3_nt: TGTGCCAGCAGCTTGGAGGTCCGCAACAATGAGCAGTTCTTC
cdr3_aa: CASSLEVRNNEQFF
clone_size: few
d_call: .
v_call: TRBV5-4
j_call: TRBJ2-1

cdr3_nt: TGTGCCAGCAGTGAATCCCGGCTAACACGCCAAGAGACCCAGTACTTC
cdr3_aa: CASSESRLTRQETQYF
clone_size: few
d_call: .
v_call: TRBV25-1
j_call: TRBJ2-5

cdr3_nt: TGCAGCGCAGGACTCCCAGATACGCAGTATTTT
cdr3_aa: CSAGLPDTQYF
clone_size: .
d_call: .
v_call: TRBV29-1
j_call: TRBJ2-3

cdr3_nt: TGTGCCAGCAGCTTGGGGCTAGCGGAGCACGAGCAGTACTTC
cdr3_aa: CASSLGLAEHEQYF
clone_size: .
d_call: TRBD2
v_call: TRBV5-6
j_call: TRBJ2-7

cdr3_nt: TGTGCCAGCAGCTTAGTAGGGACTAGCGGGGGACAACACTACGAGCAGTACTTC
cdr3_aa: CASSLVGTSGGQHYEQYF
clone_size: .
d_call: TRBD2
v_call: TRBV7-2
j_call: TRBJ2-7

cdr3_nt: TGCGCCAGCAGCTTGGTGCGGGGACAGGAATACGAGCAGTACTTC
cdr3_aa: CASSLVRGQEYEQYF
clone_size: .
d_call: TRBD1
v_call: TRBV5-1
j_call: TRBJ2-7

cdr3_nt: TGTGCCAGCAGTTTGGCAGGGACTTCCTACGAGCAGTACTTC
cdr3_aa: CASSLAGTSYEQYF
clone_size: .
d_call: .
v_call: TRBV28
j_call: TRBJ2-7

cdr3_nt: TGTGCCAGCAGCTTGACCCACCGGACCACTGAAGCTTTCTTT
cdr3_aa: CASSLTHRTTEAFF
clone_size: .
d_call: .
v_call: TRBV5-6
j_call: TRBJ1-1

cdr3_nt: TGCGCCAGCAGCTTGGAGGGGCCGAAGGACACTGAAGCTTTCTTT
cdr3_aa: CASSLEGPKDTEAFF
clone_size: .
d_call: .
v_call: TRBV5-1
j_call: TRBJ1-1

cdr3_nt: TGTGCCAGTAGTATAGATACGGTCACTGAAGCTTTCTTT
cdr3_aa: CASSIDTVTEAFF
clone_size: .
d_call: .
v_call: TRBV19
j_call: TRBJ1-1

cdr3_nt: TGTGCCAGCAGCCCGGTTCTAGCGGGGAGGAATGAGCAGTTCTTC
cdr3_aa: CASSPVLAGRNEQFF
clone_size: .
d_call: TRBD2
v_call: TRBV7-3
j_call: TRBJ2-1

cdr3_nt: TGTGCCAGCAGCTTGGCGGCGGGGAATGGCTACACCTTC
cdr3_aa: CASSLAAGNGYTF
clone_size: .
d_call: .
v_call: TRBV5-4
j_call: TRBJ1-2

cdr3_nt: TGTGCCATCAGGACGGGGGCAGGGGGAAGCCCTAAGGTGGGCAATGAGCAGTTCTTC
cdr3_aa: CAIRTGAGGSPKVGNEQFF
clone_size: .
d_call: .
v_call: TRBV10-3
j_call: TRBJ2-1

cdr3_nt: TGTGCCAGCAGCTCAATAGATACGCAGTATTTT
cdr3_aa: CASSSIDTQYF
clone_size: .
d_call: .
v_call: TRBV5-4
j_call: TRBJ2-3

cdr3_nt: TGTGCCAGCACCTCAGGGAGGCGCACCGGGGAGCTGTTTTTT
cdr3_aa: CASTSGRRTGELFF
clone_size: few
d_call: .
v_call: TRBV7-2
j_call: TRBJ2-2

cdr3_nt: TGTGCCAGCAGGGCAGCGGGACGTAGCTATGGCTACACCTTC
cdr3_aa: CASRAAGRSYGYTF
clone_size: .
d_call: .
v_call: TRBV2
j_call: TRBJ1-2

cdr3_nt: TGCGCCAGCAGCCAACCTTATACCGCGGCAGGGGGTTATGGCTACACCTTC
cdr3_aa: CASSQPYTAAGGYGYTF
clone_size: .
d_call: TRBD1
v_call: TRBV4-1
j_call: TRBJ1-2

cdr3_nt: TGCGCCAGCAGCTTGGGTCCAGGCTCCTACGAGCAGTACTTC
cdr3_aa: CASSLGPGSYEQYF
clone_size: .
d_call: .
v_call: TRBV5-1
j_call: TRBJ2-7

cdr3_nt: TGTGCCAGCAGCCGACAGGGTAGCACTGAAGCTTTCTTT
cdr3_aa: CASSRQGSTEAFF
clone_size: few
d_call: TRBD1
v_call: TRBV7-9
j_call: TRBJ1-1

cdr3_nt: TGTGCCAGCAGCCCAAGCCGGGACGTAACCGAGCAGTACTTC
cdr3_aa: CASSPSRDVTEQYF
clone_size: .
d_call: .
v_call: TRBV7-9
j_call: TRBJ2-7

cdr3_nt: TGCGCCAGCAGCCGAGAACTTTCGGGACAGGGGTGGGAGACCCAGTACTTC
cdr3_aa: CASSRELSGQGWETQYF
clone_size: few
d_call: TRBD1
v_call: TRBV4-1
j_call: TRBJ2-5

cdr3_nt: TGCAGCGTTGAAGATCGGCGGAGGACAGGGCCAGGTCGGTACACTGAAGCTTTCTTT
cdr3_aa: CSVEDRRRTGPGRYTEAFF
clone_size: .
d_call: TRBD1
v_call: TRBV29-1
j_call: TRBJ1-1

cdr3_nt: TGTGCCAGCAGTTTGGGGACAGGCTATGGCTACACCTTC
cdr3_aa: CASSLGTGYGYTF
clone_size: .
d_call: TRBD1
v_call: TRBV6-5
j_call: TRBJ1-2

cdr3_nt: TGTGCCACCAGCAGTCGCCAGCGGGAGGGAACCAATGAGCAGTTCTTC
cdr3_aa: CATSSRQREGTNEQFF
clone_size: .
d_call: TRBD2
v_call: TRBV15
j_call: TRBJ2-1

cdr3_nt: TGTGCCAGCAGCGTAGACCCCCTAGCACGAGAGACCCAGTACTTC
cdr3_aa: CASSVDPLARETQYF
clone_size: .
d_call: .
v_call: TRBV9
j_call: TRBJ2-5

cdr3_nt: TGTGCCAGCAGCTTGGCCATGACAGGGGTGGATTCACCCCTCCACTTT
cdr3_aa: CASSLAMTGVDSPLHF
clone_size: .
d_call: TRBD1
v_call: TRBV5-6
j_call: TRBJ1-6

cdr3_nt: TGCGCCAGCAGCTTTTCAGGGGGTGGTGAAGATACGCAGTATTTT
cdr3_aa: CASSFSGGGEDTQYF
clone_size: .
d_call: TRBD1
v_call: TRBV5-1
j_call: TRBJ2-3